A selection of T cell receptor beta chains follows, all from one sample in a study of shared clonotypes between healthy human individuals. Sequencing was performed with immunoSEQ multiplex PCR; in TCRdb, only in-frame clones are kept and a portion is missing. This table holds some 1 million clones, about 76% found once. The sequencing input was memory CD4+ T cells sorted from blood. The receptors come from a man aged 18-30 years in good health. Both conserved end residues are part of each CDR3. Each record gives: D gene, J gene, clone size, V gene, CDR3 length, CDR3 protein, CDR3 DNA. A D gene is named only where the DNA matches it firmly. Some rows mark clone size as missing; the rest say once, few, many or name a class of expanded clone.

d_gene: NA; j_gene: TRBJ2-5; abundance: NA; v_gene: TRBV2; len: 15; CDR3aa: CASRPGFLGQETQYF; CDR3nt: TGTGCCAGCAGACCCGGGTTCCTAGGCCAAGAGACCCAGTACTTC
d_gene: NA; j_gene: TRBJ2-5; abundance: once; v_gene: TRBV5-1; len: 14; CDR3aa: CASSLEGGAETQYF; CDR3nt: TGCGCCAGCAGCTTGGAAGGGGGGGCAGAGACCCAGTACTTC
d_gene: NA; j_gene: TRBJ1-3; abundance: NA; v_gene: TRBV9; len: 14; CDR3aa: CASSEGNSGNTIYF; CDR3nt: TGTGCCAGCAGCGAGGGGAACTCTGGAAACACCATATATTTT
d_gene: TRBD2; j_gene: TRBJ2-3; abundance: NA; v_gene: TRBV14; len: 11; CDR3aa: CATTSGGAAYF; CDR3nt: TGTGCCACTACTAGCGGGGGGGCTGCGTATTTT
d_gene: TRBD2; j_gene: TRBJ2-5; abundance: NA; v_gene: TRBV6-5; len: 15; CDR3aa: CASSGGGRAGETQYF; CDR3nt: TGTGCCAGCAGCGGTGGCGGGAGGGCCGGGGAGACCCAGTACTTC
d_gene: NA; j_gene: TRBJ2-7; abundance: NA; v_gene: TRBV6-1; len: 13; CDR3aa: CASGESGSYEQYF; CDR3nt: TGTGCCAGCGGGGAAAGTGGGTCCTACGAGCAGTACTTC
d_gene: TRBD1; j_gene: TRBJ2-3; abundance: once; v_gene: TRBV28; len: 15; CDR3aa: CASSLGTGSTDTQYF; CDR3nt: TGTGCCAGCAGTTTAGGGACAGGGAGCACAGATACGCAGTATTTT
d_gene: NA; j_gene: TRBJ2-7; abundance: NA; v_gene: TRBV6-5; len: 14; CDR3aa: CASSYGGLGYEQYF; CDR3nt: TGTGCCAGCAGTTACGGAGGACTCGGCTACGAGCAGTACTTC
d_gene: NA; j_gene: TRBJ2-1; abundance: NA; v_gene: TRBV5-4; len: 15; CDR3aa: CASSFVGGTSNEQFF; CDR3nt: TGTGCCAGCAGCTTCGTGGGCGGGACCAGCAATGAGCAGTTCTTC
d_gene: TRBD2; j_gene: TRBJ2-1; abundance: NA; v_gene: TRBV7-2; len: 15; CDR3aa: CASSFSGTSGREQFF; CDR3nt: TGTGCCAGCAGCTTTTCCGGGACTAGCGGGAGGGAGCAGTTCTTC
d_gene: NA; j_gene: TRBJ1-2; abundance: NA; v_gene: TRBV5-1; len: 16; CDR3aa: CASSLGETLRYDGYTF; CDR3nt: TGCGCCAGCAGCTTGGGTGAGACGCTTCGGTACGATGGCTACACCTTC
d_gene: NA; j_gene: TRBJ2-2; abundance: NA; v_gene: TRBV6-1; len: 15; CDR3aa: CASRGDSQNTGELFF; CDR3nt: TGTGCCAGCAGAGGGGACTCTCAGAACACCGGGGAGCTGTTTTTT
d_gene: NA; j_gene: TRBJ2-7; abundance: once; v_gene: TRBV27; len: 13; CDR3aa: CASSSFGLPKQYF; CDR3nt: TGTGCCAGCAGTTCTTTCGGACTCCCCAAGCAGTACTTC
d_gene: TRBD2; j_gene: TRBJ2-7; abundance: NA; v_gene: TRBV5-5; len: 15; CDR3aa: CASSWGGTISYEQYF; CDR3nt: TGTGCCAGCAGCTGGGGCGGGACTATCTCCTACGAGCAGTACTTC
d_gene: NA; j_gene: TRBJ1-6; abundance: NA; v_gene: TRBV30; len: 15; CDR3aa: CAWSGARVGNSPLHF; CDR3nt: TGTGCCTGGAGTGGCGCCAGGGTAGGGAATTCACCCCTCCACTTT
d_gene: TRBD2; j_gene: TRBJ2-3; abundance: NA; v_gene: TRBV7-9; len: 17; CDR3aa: CASSPQFSGSGADTQYF; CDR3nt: TGTGCCAGCAGCCCCCAATTTAGCGGGAGTGGGGCAGATACGCAGTATTTT
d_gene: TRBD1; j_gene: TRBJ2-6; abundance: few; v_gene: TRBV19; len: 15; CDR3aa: CASSRDRAGANVLTF; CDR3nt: TGTGCCAGTAGCCGGGACAGGGCTGGGGCCAACGTCCTGACTTTC
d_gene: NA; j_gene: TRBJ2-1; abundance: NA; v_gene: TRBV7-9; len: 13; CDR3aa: CASTLPQESKQFF; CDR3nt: TGTGCCAGCACTCTGCCGCAAGAGTCTAAGCAGTTCTTC
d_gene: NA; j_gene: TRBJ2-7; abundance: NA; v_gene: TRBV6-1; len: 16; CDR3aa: CASSEGLQGPYYEQYF; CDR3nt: TGTGCCAGCAGTGAAGGTCTCCAGGGTCCCTACTACGAGCAGTACTTC
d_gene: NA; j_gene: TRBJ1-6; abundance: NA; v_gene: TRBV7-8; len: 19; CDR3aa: CASSSDGQLRHDYNSPLHF; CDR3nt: TGTGCCAGCAGCTCAGACGGACAGTTAAGACACGACTATAATTCACCCCTCCACTTT
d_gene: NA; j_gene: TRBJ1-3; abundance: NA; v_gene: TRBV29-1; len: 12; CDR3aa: CSGQGSGNTIYF; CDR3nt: TGCAGCGGGCAAGGGAGTGGAAACACCATATATTTT
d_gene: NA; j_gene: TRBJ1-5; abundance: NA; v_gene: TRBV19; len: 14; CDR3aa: CASSRGPTTQPQHF; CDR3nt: TGTGCCAGTAGCCGAGGACCGACTACTCAGCCCCAGCATTTT
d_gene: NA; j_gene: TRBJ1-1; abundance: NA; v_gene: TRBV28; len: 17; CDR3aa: CASRNSGGRGMNTEAFF; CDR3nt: TGTGCCAGCAGAAATAGCGGGGGGAGAGGCATGAACACTGAAGCTTTCTTT
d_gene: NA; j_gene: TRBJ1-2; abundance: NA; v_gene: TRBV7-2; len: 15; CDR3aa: CASSLDFSSRYGYTF; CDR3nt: TGTGCCAGCAGCTTAGATTTTTCTTCCCGCTATGGCTACACCTTC
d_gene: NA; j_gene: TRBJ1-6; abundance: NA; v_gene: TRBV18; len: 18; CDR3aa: CASSSRQPQSSYNSPLHF; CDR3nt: TGTGCCAGCTCATCTCGACAGCCTCAGAGCTCCTATAATTCACCCCTCCACTTT
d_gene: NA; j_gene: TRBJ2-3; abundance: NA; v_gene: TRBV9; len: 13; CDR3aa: CASSPRMADTQYF; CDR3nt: TGTGCCAGCAGCCCTCGGATGGCAGATACGCAGTATTTT
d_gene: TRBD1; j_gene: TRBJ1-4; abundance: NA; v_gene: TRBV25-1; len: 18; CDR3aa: CASSDGGTVRSNNEKLFF; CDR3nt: TGTGCCAGCAGTGATGGAGGGACAGTCCGCAGTAATAATGAAAAACTGTTTTTT
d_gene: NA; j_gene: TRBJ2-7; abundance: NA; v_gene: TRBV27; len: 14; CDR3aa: CASSDGQTSYEQYF; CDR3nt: TGTGCCAGCAGTGATGGACAGACATCCTACGAGCAGTACTTC
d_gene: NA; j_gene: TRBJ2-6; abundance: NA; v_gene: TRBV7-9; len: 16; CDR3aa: CASSPRQDSGANVLTF; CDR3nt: TGTGCCAGCAGCCCGAGACAGGACTCTGGGGCCAACGTCCTGACTTTC
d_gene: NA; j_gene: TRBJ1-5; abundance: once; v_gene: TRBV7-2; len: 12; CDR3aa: CASSYPGRPQHF; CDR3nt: TGTGCCAGCAGCTACCCCGGTAGGCCCCAGCATTTT
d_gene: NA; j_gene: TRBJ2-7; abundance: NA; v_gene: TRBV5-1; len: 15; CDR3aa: CASSTRAGQAYEQYF; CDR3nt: TGCGCCAGCAGCACAAGAGCGGGACAGGCCTACGAGCAGTACTTC
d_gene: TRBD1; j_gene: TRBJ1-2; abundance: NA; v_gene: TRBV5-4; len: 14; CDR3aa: CTSSFGTGDRGYTF; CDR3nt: TGTACCAGCAGCTTTGGGACAGGGGACCGAGGCTACACCTTC
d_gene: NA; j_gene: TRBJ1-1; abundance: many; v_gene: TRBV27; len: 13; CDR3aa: CASTGRVNTEAFF; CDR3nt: TGTGCCAGCACTGGCAGGGTGAACACTGAAGCTTTCTTT
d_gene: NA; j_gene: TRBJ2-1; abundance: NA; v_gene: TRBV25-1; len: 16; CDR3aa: CASSDWGRRSYNEQFF; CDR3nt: TGTGCCAGCAGTGATTGGGGGAGGAGGTCCTACAATGAGCAGTTCTTC
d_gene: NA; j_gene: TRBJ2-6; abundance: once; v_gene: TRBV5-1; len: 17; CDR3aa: CASSLEGVSSGANVLTF; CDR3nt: TGCGCCAGCAGCTTGGAGGGAGTCAGCTCTGGGGCCAACGTCCTGACTTTC
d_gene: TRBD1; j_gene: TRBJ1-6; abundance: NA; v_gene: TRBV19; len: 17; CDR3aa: CASSRGQGGTYNSPLHF; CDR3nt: TGTGCCAGTAGTAGGGGACAGGGAGGAACCTATAATTCACCCCTCCACTTT
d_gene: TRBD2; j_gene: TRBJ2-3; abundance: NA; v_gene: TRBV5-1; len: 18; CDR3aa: CASSPGLAGGSSTDTQYF; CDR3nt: TGCGCCAGCAGCCCGGGACTAGCGGGGGGTTCTAGCACAGATACGCAGTATTTT
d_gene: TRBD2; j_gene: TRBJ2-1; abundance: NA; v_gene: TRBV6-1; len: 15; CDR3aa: CASSAMLAGYNEQFF; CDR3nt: TGTGCCAGCAGTGCTATGTTAGCGGGGTACAATGAGCAGTTCTTC
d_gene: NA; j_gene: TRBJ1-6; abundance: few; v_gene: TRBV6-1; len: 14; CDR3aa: CASSETDMNSPLHF; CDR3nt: TGTGCCAGCAGTGAGACTGATATGAATTCACCCCTCCACTTT
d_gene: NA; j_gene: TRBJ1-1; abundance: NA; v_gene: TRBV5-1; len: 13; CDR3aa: CASSPAGGYEAFF; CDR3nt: TGCGCCAGCAGCCCTGCTGGCGGGTATGAAGCTTTCTTT
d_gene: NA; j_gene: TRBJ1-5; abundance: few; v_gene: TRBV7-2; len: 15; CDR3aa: CASSLASNSNQPQHF; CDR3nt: TGTGCCAGCAGCTTAGCGTCTAATAGCAATCAGCCCCAGCATTTT
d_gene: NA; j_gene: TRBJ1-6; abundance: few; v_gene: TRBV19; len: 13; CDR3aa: CASTPGVYSPLHF; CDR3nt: TGTGCCAGTACACCGGGCGTCTATTCACCCCTCCACTTT
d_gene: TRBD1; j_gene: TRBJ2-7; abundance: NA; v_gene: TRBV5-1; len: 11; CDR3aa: CASSTGVEQYF; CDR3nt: TGCGCCAGCAGTACAGGGGTAGAGCAGTACTTC
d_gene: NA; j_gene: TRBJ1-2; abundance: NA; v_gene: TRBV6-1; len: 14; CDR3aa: CASSEGQGNGGYTF; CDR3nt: TGTGCCAGCAGTGAAGGTCAGGGGAACGGTGGCTACACCTTC
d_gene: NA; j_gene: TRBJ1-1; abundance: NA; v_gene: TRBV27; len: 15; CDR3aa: CASSLFGTWGTEAFF; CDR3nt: TGTGCCAGCAGTTTATTTGGGACCTGGGGCACTGAAGCTTTCTTT
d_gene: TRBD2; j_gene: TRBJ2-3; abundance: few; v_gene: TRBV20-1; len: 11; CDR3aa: CSASAGGTQYF; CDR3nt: TGCAGTGCGAGTGCGGGGGGCACGCAGTATTTT
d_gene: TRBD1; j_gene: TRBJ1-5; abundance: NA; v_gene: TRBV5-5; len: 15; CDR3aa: CASSLEGGTGQPQHF; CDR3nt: TGTGCCAGCAGCTTGGAAGGGGGGACAGGGCAGCCCCAGCATTTT
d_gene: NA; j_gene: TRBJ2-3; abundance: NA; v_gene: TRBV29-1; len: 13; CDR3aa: CSVEDEDPDTQYF; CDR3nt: TGCAGCGTTGAAGATGAAGACCCAGATACGCAGTATTTT
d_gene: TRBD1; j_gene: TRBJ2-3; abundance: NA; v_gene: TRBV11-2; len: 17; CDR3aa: CASSLVPGQGGLDTQYF; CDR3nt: TGTGCCAGCAGCTTAGTTCCGGGACAGGGTGGGTTGGATACGCAGTATTTT
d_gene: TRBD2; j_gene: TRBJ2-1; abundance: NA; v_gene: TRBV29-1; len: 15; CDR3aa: CSVVPGLVSYNEQFF; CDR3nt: TGCAGCGTCGTCCCGGGACTAGTCTCCTACAATGAGCAGTTCTTC
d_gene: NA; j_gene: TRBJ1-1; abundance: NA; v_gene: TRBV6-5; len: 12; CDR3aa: CASSRTNTEAFF; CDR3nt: TGTGCCAGCAGCCGCACAAACACTGAAGCTTTCTTT
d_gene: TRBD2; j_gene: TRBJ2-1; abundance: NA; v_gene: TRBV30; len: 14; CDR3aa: CAWSVGGLVNEQFF; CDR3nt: TGTGCCTGGAGTGTGGGGGGACTAGTTAATGAGCAGTTCTTC
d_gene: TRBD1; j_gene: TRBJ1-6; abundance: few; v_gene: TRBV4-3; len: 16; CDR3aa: CASRPTTGTGNSPLHF; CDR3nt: TGCGCCAGCAGACCAACAACCGGGACAGGGAATTCACCCCTCCACTTT
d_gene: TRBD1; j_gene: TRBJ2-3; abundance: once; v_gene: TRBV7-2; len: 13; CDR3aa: CASRQGAEGTQYF; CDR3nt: TGTGCCAGCAGACAGGGGGCGGAGGGTACGCAGTATTTT